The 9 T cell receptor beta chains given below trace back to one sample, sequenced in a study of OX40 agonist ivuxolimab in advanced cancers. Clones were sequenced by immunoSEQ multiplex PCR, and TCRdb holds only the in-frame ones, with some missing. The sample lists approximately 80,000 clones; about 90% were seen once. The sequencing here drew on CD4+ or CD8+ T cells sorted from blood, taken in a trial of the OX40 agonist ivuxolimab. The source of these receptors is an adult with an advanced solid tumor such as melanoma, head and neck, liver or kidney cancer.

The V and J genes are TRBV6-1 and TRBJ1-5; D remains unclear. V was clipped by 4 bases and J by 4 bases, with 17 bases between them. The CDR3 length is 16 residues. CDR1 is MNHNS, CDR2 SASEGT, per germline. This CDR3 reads CASSGPRDLWNQPQHF. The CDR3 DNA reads TGTGCCAGCAGTGGCCCCCGGGATCTCTGGAATCAGCCCCAGCATTTT.

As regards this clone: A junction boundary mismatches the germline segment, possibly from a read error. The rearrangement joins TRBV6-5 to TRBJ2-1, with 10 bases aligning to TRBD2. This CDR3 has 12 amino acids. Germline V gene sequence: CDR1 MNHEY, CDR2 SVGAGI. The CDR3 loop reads CVSGGAYNEQFF. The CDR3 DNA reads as TGTGTCAGCGGGGGGGCCTACAATGAGCAGTTCTTC.

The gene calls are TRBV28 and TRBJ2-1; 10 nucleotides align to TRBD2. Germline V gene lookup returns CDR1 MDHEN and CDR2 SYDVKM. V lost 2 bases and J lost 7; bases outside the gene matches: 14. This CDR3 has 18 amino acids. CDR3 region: CASSLRQPLAGQLNEQFF. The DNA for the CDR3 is TGTGCCAGCAGTTTACGACAACCACTAGCGGGACAACTTAATGAGCAGTTCTTC. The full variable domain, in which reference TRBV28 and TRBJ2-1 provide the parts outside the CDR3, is DVKVTQSSRYLVKRTGEKVFLECVQDMDHENMFWYRQDPGLGLRLIYFSYDVKMKEKGDIPEGYSVSREKKERFSLILESASTNQTSMYLCASSLRQPLAGQLNEQFFGPGTRLTVL.

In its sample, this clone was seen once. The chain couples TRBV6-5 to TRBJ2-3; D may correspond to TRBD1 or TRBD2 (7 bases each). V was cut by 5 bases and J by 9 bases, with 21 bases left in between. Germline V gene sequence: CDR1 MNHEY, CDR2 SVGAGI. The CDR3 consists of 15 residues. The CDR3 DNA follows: TGTGCCAGCAGTCCCGAGGGGGCGGGAGTGGGCACGCAGTATTTT. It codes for CASSPEGAGVGTQYF.

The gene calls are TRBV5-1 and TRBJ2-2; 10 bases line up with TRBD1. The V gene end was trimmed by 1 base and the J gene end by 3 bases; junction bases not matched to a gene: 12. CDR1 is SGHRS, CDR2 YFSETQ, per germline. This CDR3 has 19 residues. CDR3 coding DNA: TGCGCCAGCAGCTTGACACCGACAGGGGGCAACGTGGACACCGGGGAGCTGTTTTTT. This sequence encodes CASSLTPTGGNVDTGELFF.

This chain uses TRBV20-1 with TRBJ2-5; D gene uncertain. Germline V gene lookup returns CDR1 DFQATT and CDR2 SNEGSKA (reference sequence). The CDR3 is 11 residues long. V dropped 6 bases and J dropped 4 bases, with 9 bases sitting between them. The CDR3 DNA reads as TGCAGTGCCAAGATAGTAGAGACCCAGTACTTC. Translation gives CSAKIVETQYF.

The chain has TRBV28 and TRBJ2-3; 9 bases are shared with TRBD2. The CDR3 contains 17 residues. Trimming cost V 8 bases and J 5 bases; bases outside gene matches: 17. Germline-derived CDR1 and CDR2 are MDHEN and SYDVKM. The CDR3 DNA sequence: TGTGCCAGCGACCACTTAGGCAGTAGCGGGGGAAAAGATACGCAGTATTTT. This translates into CASDHLGSSGGKDTQYF.

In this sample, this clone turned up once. CDR3: CASSTDLGRLGSSGANVLTF. The CDR3 bases are TGTGCCAGCAGTACCGATCTTGGCCGGCTGGGATCTTCTGGGGCCAACGTCCTGACTTTC. The chain has TRBV28 and TRBJ2-6; D not certain. This CDR3 comprises 20 residues. Germline V gene data show CDR1 as MDHEN and CDR2 as SYDVKM. V was clipped by 5 bases and J by 1 base, with 24 bases between them.

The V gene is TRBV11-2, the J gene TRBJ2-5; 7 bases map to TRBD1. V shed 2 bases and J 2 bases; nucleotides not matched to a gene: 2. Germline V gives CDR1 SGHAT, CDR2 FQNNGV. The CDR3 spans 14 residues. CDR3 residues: CASSLQGVQETQYF. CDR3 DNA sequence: TGTGCCAGCAGCTTACAGGGGGTTCAAGAGACCCAGTACTTC. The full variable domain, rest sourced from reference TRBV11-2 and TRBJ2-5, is EAGVAQSPRYKIIEKRQSVAFWCNPISGHATLYWYQQILGQGPKLLIQFQNNGVVDDSQLPKDRFSAERLKGVDSTLKIQPAKLEDSAVYLCASSLQGVQETQYFGPGTRLLVL.